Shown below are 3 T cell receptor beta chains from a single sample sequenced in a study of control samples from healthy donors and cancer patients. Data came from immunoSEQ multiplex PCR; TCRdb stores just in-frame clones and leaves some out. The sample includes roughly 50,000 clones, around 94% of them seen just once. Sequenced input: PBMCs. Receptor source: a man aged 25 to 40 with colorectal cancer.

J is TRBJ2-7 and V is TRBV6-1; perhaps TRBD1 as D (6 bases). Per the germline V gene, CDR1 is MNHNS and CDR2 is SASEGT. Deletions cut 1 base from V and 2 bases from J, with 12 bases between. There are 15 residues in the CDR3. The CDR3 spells CASSEGGRGAYEQYV. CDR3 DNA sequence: TGTGCCAGCAGTGAAGGGGGCAGGGGAGCCTACGAGCAGTACGTC.

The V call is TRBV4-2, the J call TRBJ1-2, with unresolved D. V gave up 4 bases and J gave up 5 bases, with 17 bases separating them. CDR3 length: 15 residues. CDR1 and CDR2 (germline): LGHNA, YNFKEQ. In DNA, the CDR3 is TGTGCCAGCAGCCCTTACCGGGCCGCGCTATATGGCTACACCTTC. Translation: CASSPYRAALYGYTF.

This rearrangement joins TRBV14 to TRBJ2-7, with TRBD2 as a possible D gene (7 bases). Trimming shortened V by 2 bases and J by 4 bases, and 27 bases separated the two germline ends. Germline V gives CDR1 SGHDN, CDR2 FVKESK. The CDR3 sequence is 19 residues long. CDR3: CASSQSGKHGRGPSYEQYF. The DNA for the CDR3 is TGTGCCAGCAGCCAATCGGGAAAGCACGGGCGGGGGCCCTCGTACGAGCAGTACTTC.